Detailed here is one T cell receptor beta chain. Its specific antigen is unknown. At one end, the junction sequence differs from germline, possibly due to a read error. TCRbeta CDR3 regions were amplified from genomic DNA by means of the immunoSEQ Assay, a bias-controlled multiplex PCR. The source study handled its data this way. Within the assay, amplification of reference gene primers was used to estimate how many nucleated cells each sample contained. Sequence reads were collapsed and filtered to measure the absolute abundance of every unique TCRbeta CDR3 rearrangement. For each sample, productive Simpson clonality was calculated as the square root of Simpson's diversity index across productive rearrangements. As stored in TCRdb, this immuneACCESS dataset retains in-frame rearrangements with V and J assigned. A fraction of the clones does not appear; measured against another copy, unresolved V genes explain less than half of the discrepancy, and the remainder lacks a known reason. V and J calls and clone size are those listed in that table; D and trimming were worked out from the DNA. The sample contains 90,000 or so clones, around 88% of them found a single time. About 17% of the sample is held by the ten biggest clonotypes.

In Seattle, one collaborating source enrolled patients while the infection was active and tracked those patients longitudinally over the course of disease. Collaborating institutions collected whole blood in K2EDTA tubes following their own protocols. For TCRbeta analysis, collaborator samples were shipped as frozen whole blood, as isolated PBMCs, or as DNA extracted from either sample type. The data were taken from a study of blood T cell repertoires in COVID-19 (dated by TCRdb to 2020 to 2022). Regarding the study in general: Collaborator samples came from the United States, Italy and Spain and covered acute and convalescent phases of COVID-19. The material from the prospective study consisted of cDNA or gDNA derived from T cells, B-cell-depleted T cells, or PBMCs. The dataset comprised deeply sampled blood TCRbeta repertoires from subjects exposed to, actively infected with, or recovered from COVID-19. The repertoires were made available in a free public database intended to serve as a resource for research on the immune response to SARS-CoV-2. The samples were drawn from two sources: the first 160 participants of the ongoing ImmuneRACE study, and about 1,300 subjects contributed by 6 global collaborators. The sample metadata nearly always contained a de-identified subject ID, COVID-19 status, age in years and sex. Where available, HLA class I and class II types were obtained from metadata supplied by the sample provider rather than from assay-based typing. Here is what the overall study found, with its caveats: How much clinical and demographic metadata was included differed by source and by participant, and the metadata was provided uncurated.

Inclusive of the bounding cysteine and phenylalanine, the CDR3 is 13 residues long. Of the read, only the CDR3 DNA is kept; its 39 bases are in frame from base 1. Looking up the germline V gene yields CDR1 KGHSY and CDR2 FQNENV. The sequencing sample was made of peripheral blood. This receptor was obtained from a woman aged 55-69 years with COVID-19, enrolled during active disease. The chain links TRBV16 with TRBJ1-2, and 7 bases in between align with TRBD1. The CDR3 sequence is CASTQQGSSSYTF. The DNA is TGTGCCAGCACCCAACAGGGGAGCAGTAGCTACACCTTC.